This T cell receptor (beta chain) emerged from a study of Ad26.COV2.S vaccination and SARS-CoV-2 variants. Across the whole study: Enrollment placed the donor in the COV1001 Ad26.COV2.S trial arm. Study results and limitations: Spike-specific TCR breadth ran higher among vaccine recipients than placebo recipients.

Produced via immunoSEQ multiplex PCR; TCRdb's table is partial and in-frame only. In the table there are about 350,000 clones, around 89% of which are singletons. The treatment is: around 19 received Ad26.COV2.S at low or high dose, single or two shots; about 5 received placebo; per-sample allocation not given. Day 63 after the first vaccine or placebo injection was the time point for sampling. Expressing Wuhan-strain SARS-CoV-2 spike, an Ad26 vector served as the vaccine. The CDR3 totals 14 residues. CDR1 is SNHLY, CDR2 FYNNEI, per germline. With 1 base removed from V and 1 base from J, the gap between germline ends came to 7 bases. This clone was found once. Its target is not known.

The receptor comes from a person between 18 and 65 years old who received the Ad26.COV2.S COVID-19 vaccine or a placebo. This rearrangement joins TRBV2 to TRBJ1-1; D is unresolved. The sample was peripheral blood, taken in a trial of Ad26.COV2.S vaccine versus placebo. CDR3: CASSEDPRNTEAFF. The CDR3 DNA is TGTGCCAGCAGTGAAGACCCGAGGAACACTGAAGCTTTCTTT.